This passage covers 26 T cell receptor beta chains from one sample sequenced in a study of blood T cell repertoires in COVID-19. Profiling relied on immunoSEQ multiplex PCR, and the TCRdb table lists in-frame clones only, not all of them. This sample has 250,000 to 300,000 clones; about 90% occur once, and the top ten carry roughly 5.9%. Specimen: peripheral blood. These receptors were obtained from a woman between 50 and 59 years old with COVID-19, enrolled during active disease.

This chain connects TRBV11-2 to TRBJ1-6; D is uncertain. Trimming pared 5 bases from V and 8 bases from J, leaving 16 bases between. This CDR3 has 15 residues. Germline V gene data show CDR1 as SGHAT and CDR2 as FQNNGV. CDR3 DNA: TGTGCCAGCAGCCCCCGGGATCCTTCTTATTCACCCCTCCACTTT. Protein: CASSPRDPSYSPLHF.

This clone appeared a few times. The chain carries TRBV11-1 and TRBJ1-2; perhaps TRBD1 as D (5 bases). The germline V and J ends were trimmed by 3 bases and 6 bases, with 17 bases remaining between them. Germline assignment: CDR1 SGHAT and CDR2 FQDESV (reference sequence). The CDR3 is 15 residues long. The CDR3 here is CASSLEGTVYDGYTF. The CDR3 DNA is TGTGCCAGCAGCTTGGAAGGGACTGTCTACGATGGCTACACCTTC.

CDR3 amino acids: CASSPRTRAFWNYGYTF. In DNA form, the CDR3 reads TGTGCCAGCAGCCCGCGGACAAGGGCCTTTTGGAACTATGGCTACACCTTC. This chain links TRBV3-1 (or the pseudogene TRBV3-2) with TRBJ1-2; weak D call: TRBD1 (5 bases). The V gene's germline CDR1 is LGHDT and CDR2 YNNKEL (reference sequence). The ends were cut back, 4 bases at V and 2 bases at J, with 20 bases in the middle. This CDR3 comprises 17 residues.

This chain connects TRBV15 to TRBJ1-2, with D possibly TRBD1 on 6 matching bases. The CDR3 sequence is 13 residues long. Trimming removed 3 bases from V and 2 bases from J, with 7 bases in between. Germline V gene data show CDR1 as LNHNV and CDR2 as YYDKDF (reference sequence). CDR3 protein: CATSSGQNYGYTF. The CDR3 coding sequence is TGTGCCACCAGCAGCGGACAGAACTATGGCTACACCTTC.

The chain carries TRBV30 and TRBJ2-5; 7 bases are a match to TRBD2. The CDR3 consists of 17 residues. Unmatched junction bases numbered 10, after V lost 0 bases and J lost 0 bases. In germline, CDR1 is GTSNPN, CDR2 SVGIG (reference sequence). The CDR3 coding sequence is TGTGCCTGGAGTGTAGGGTGGCTAGCGGCCCACCAAGAGACCCAGTACTTC. It is translated as CAWSVGWLAAHQETQYF.

The V and J genes are TRBV7-8 and TRBJ2-2, with 7 bases aligning to TRBD1. Trimming cost V 2 bases and J 6 bases; bases outside gene matches: 6. This CDR3 spans 15 amino acids. Germline V gene lookup returns CDR1 SGHVS and CDR2 FQNEAQ. CDR3 protein: CASSLSQGVSGELFF. In DNA, the CDR3 is TGTGCCAGCAGCTTAAGCCAGGGGGTATCCGGGGAGCTGTTTTTT.

This rearrangement joins TRBV5-1 to TRBJ1-3; TRBD1 matches 8 bases. CDR1 and CDR2 from the germline V gene are SGHRS and YFSETQ. The CDR3 is made up of 14 amino acids. V shed 3 bases, J shed 2 bases, and the junction held 1 base outside the gene matches. CDR3 amino acids: CASSSDRAGNTIYF. The CDR3 nucleotides read TGCGCCAGCAGCTCGGACAGGGCTGGAAACACCATATATTTT.

The CDR3 DNA follows: TGCGCCAGCAGCCAGGAGTATGCTCGGGAACTGTTTTTT. Amino acids: CASSQEYARELFF. The chain couples TRBV4-3 to TRBJ1-4; no definite D call. The germline gives CDR1 LGHNA, CDR2 YSLEER. This CDR3 region has 13 residues. Trimming stripped 3 bases from V and 12 bases from J, with 14 bases between.

This rearrangement joins TRBV5-1 to TRBJ2-2, with D possibly matching TRBD1 (6 bases). This CDR3 region has 17 residues. Trimming removed 6 bases from V and 5 bases from J, with 23 bases in between. Germline V gene data show CDR1 as SGHRS and CDR2 as YFSETQ. CDR3 in DNA: TGCGCCAGCAACCGCCGAGCAAATACAGGGAGAACCGGGGAGCTGTTTTTT. Its translation: CASNRRANTGRTGELFF.

V gene TRBV6-5 combines with J gene TRBJ1-1; 7 positions agree with TRBD1. The V gene end was trimmed by 2 bases and the J gene end by 2 bases; junction bases not matched to a gene: 2. Germline V gene lookup returns CDR1 MNHEY and CDR2 SVGAGI. The CDR3 length is 14 residues. CDR3 in DNA: TGTGCCAGCAGTTACCGGGACAGAAACACTGAAGCTTTCTTT. Translated, it gives CASSYRDRNTEAFF.

The table lists this clone with a count of one. V gene TRBV6-6 combines with J gene TRBJ2-2; D is uncertain. V was clipped by 11 bases and J by 3 bases, with 13 bases between them. The CDR3 has 13 amino acids. In germline, CDR1 is MNHNY, CDR2 SVGAGI (reference sequence). CDR3 region: CAVQARDTGELFF. The CDR3 region has the DNA TGTGCCGTCCAGGCCCGCGACACCGGGGAGCTGTTTTTT.

The chain links TRBV3-1 (or the pseudogene TRBV3-2) to TRBJ2-7, with 7 bases lining up with TRBD1. The CDR3 has 23 residues. V lost 0 bases, J lost 2 bases, and 28 bases stayed unmatched. Germline V CDR1 and CDR2: LGHDT, YNNKEL (reference sequence). The CDR3 here is CASSQEFQGGLWQFGTVAYEQYF. As DNA, the CDR3 is TGTGCCAGCAGCCAAGAATTCCAAGGCGGCTTGTGGCAGTTCGGGACAGTTGCCTACGAGCAGTACTTC.

The rearrangement uses TRBV5-1 and TRBJ1-3; no clear D gene. This CDR3 is built from 16 residues. Trimming removed 3 bases at V and 0 bases at J, with 13 bases between. Per germline, CDR1 SGHRS and CDR2 YFSETQ. The CDR3 nucleotides read TGCGCCAGCAGCTACGCACTCCCTTCCTCTGGAAACACCATATATTTT. Translating it yields CASSYALPSSGNTIYF.

This clone has just a few counts. This chain uses TRBV7-7 with TRBJ2-1; maybe TRBD2 (5 bases). With 5 bases removed from V and 10 bases from J, the gap between germline ends came to 12 bases. The germline gives CDR1 SSHAT, CDR2 FNYEAQ (reference sequence). The CDR3 loop spans 12 amino acids. The CDR3 DNA reads as TGTGCCAGCAGCCGCCTGGGAGCGGAGCAGTTCTTC. This gives the protein CASSRLGAEQFF.

This clone was counted only a few times. The chain is built from TRBV7-2 and TRBJ1-1; a possible D gene is TRBD1 (6 bases). From germline, CDR1 is SGHTA and CDR2 FQGNSA. The V and J ends lost 2 bases and 6 bases respectively, with 19 bases between them. The CDR3 consists of 16 residues. The CDR3 nucleotides are TGTGCCAGCAGCTTATCGGCGGGGGGCCGTTTGGCTGAAGCTTTCTTT. Protein: CASSLSAGGRLAEAFF.

V is TRBV20-1 and J is TRBJ1-4; D may be TRBD1 (5 bases). Germline-derived CDR1 and CDR2 are DFQATT and SNEGSKA (reference sequence). The CDR3 is 18 residues long. V was clipped by 3 bases and J by 5 bases, with 25 bases between them. As DNA, the CDR3 is TGCAGTGCTAGTAGGGGAGGAGGGGCTATTAGTCGGAATGAAAAACTGTTTTTT. Its translation: CSASRGGGAISRNEKLFF.

CDR3 in amino acids: CASSLGLAGTHEQYF. The CDR3 DNA reads as TGTGCCAGCAGCTTAGGACTAGCGGGAACCCACGAGCAGTACTTC. The V call is TRBV11-2, the J call TRBJ2-7, with TRBD2 matching over 11 bases. Losses at the gene ends were 1 base for V and 5 bases for J; bases not matched to a gene: 4. The CDR3 consists of 15 residues. The germline CDR1 and CDR2 sequences are SGHAT and FQNNGV. Full variable domain (outside the CDR3, taken from reference TRBV11-2 and TRBJ2-7): EAGVAQSPRYKIIEKRQSVAFWCNPISGHATLYWYQQILGQGPKLLIQFQNNGVVDDSQLPKDRFSAERLKGVDSTLKIQPAKLEDSAVYLCASSLGLAGTHEQYFGPGTRLTVT.

This chain joins TRBV5-1 and TRBJ1-1, with TRBD1 matching 9 bases. The CDR3 sequence is 14 residues long. CDR1 is SGHRS and CDR2 is YFSETQ in the germline V gene. The trim removed 4 bases at V and 2 bases at J, leaving 3 bases unmatched. CDR3 in amino acids: CASSVTGGNTEAFF. The CDR3 region has the DNA TGCGCCAGCAGCGTAACAGGGGGCAACACTGAAGCTTTCTTT.

J is TRBJ1-1 and V is TRBV14; 9 nucleotides align to TRBD1. The germline gives CDR1 SGHDN, CDR2 FVKESK. The trim removed 5 bases at V and 4 bases at J, leaving 8 bases unmatched. The CDR3 sequence is 15 residues long. The CDR3 coding sequence is TGTGCCAGCAGCATATACAGGGGGCTGGGCACTGAAGCTTTCTTT. It is translated as CASSIYRGLGTEAFF.

This clone has just a few counts. This chain connects TRBV7-9 to TRBJ1-6; TRBD1 might be the D (5 bases). This CDR3 has 14 residues. The V end was cut by 1 base, the J end by 14 bases, with 15 bases between. Per germline, CDR1 SEHNR and CDR2 FQNEAQ (reference sequence). The CDR3 sequence: CASSLEVKGSALHF. DNA for the CDR3: TGTGCCAGCAGCTTAGAGGTCAAGGGGTCAGCCCTCCACTTT.

This clone was detected once. The chain is built from TRBV9 and TRBJ2-6; D gene ambiguous. Germline loops: CDR1 SGDLS, CDR2 YYNGEE. This CDR3 has 18 amino acids. The V end lost 4 bases, the J end lost 0 bases, and 17 bases lay between the germline ends. This CDR3 reads CASSTRPSRSSGANVLTF. DNA of the CDR3: TGTGCCAGCAGCACCCGACCCAGCCGGAGCTCTGGGGCCAACGTCCTGACTTTC.

The chain links TRBV5-4 to TRBJ2-4, with D possibly TRBD2 on 6 matching bases. The CDR3 runs to 13 residues. Germline CDR1 reads SGHNT; CDR2 reads YYREEE (reference sequence). Trimming removed 1 base at V and 8 bases at J, with 10 bases between. In nucleotides, the CDR3 is TGTGCCAGCAGCTTGCACGGAGGGGACATTCAGTACTTC. This gives the protein CASSLHGGDIQYF.

The J gene is TRBJ2-1, the V gene TRBV7-9; 9 nucleotides line up with TRBD2. CDR1 and CDR2 from the germline V gene are SEHNR and FQNEAQ (reference sequence). With V trimmed by 5 bases and J by 5 bases, 10 bases remained unmatched. CDR3 length: 16 residues. The chain's CDR3 is CASSAPGLADNNEQFF. CDR3 sequence (DNA): TGTGCCAGCAGCGCTCCGGGACTAGCAGATAACAATGAGCAGTTCTTC.

V gene TRBV15 combines with J gene TRBJ1-5, with TRBD1 matching 7 bases. V dropped 5 bases and J dropped 3; count of bases not matched to a gene: 4. CDR1 is LNHNV, CDR2 YYDKDF, per germline (reference sequence). The CDR3 spans 14 residues. The CDR3 DNA follows: TGTGCCACCAGCGCGGGACAGACCAATCAGCCCCAGCATTTT. It encodes CATSAGQTNQPQHF.

This clone has a single count. The V gene is TRBV7-3, the J gene TRBJ2-6, with a tentative D call TRBD2 (5 bases). The germline V and J ends were trimmed by 4 bases and 4 bases, with 17 bases remaining between them. The CDR3 contains 17 residues. Germline V lookup: CDR1 SGHTA, CDR2 FQGTGA. The DNA of the CDR3 is TGTGCCAGCAGCTCGGCTGGAGGCACGGCCGGGGCCAACGTCCTGACTTTC. It is translated as CASSSAGGTAGANVLTF.

This chain joins TRBV19 and TRBJ2-1, with D perhaps matching TRBD2 (6 bases). Germline V gene data show CDR1 as LNHDA and CDR2 as SQIVND (reference sequence). The V end was cut by 5 bases, the J end by 7 bases, with 18 bases between. This CDR3 comprises 15 residues. CDR3 DNA sequence: TGTGCCAGTAGTCTCTGGCGGGACTTCGATAATGAGCAGTTCTTC. This encodes CASSLWRDFDNEQFF.